The 19 T cell receptor beta chains reported below all come from one sample, sequenced in a study of blood T cell repertoires in COVID-19. Only in-frame clones appear in the TCRdb table, and some are missing; sequencing was by immunoSEQ multiplex PCR. The table lists some 290,000 clones, roughly nine tenths of them singletons, with roughly 12% in the top ten. Sequenced: peripheral blood. These receptors were taken from a woman in her 30s with COVID-19, enrolled during active disease.

This chain uses TRBV19 with TRBJ2-1; perhaps TRBD2 as D (6 bases). This CDR3 is 14 amino acids long. V lost 1 base, J lost 2 bases, and 6 bases lay in between. From germline, CDR1 is LNHDA and CDR2 SQIVND (reference sequence). The CDR3 spells CASSIAGAYNEQFF. CDR3 DNA sequence: TGTGCCAGTAGTATAGCGGGGGCCTACAATGAGCAGTTCTTC.

The chain joins TRBV19 to TRBJ1-2; maybe TRBD1 (6 bases). Trimming removed 7 bases at V and 10 bases at J, with 19 bases between. The germline gives CDR1 LNHDA, CDR2 SQIVND (reference sequence). This CDR3 region has 13 residues. CDR3 nucleotide sequence: TGTGCCAGTATAGGAGACAGGCGGTCCTTCTACACCTTC. This codes for CASIGDRRSFYTF.

This clone has more than one count but fewer than ten. CDR3 amino acids: CASSQRQVSIGTQYF. CDR3 DNA: TGTGCCAGCAGTCAACGACAGGTCTCGATCGGGACCCAGTACTTC. V gene TRBV27 combines with J gene TRBJ2-5, with a possible D match to TRBD1 (6 bases). V was shortened by 5 bases and J by 7 bases, with 20 bases between the two germline ends. Germline V CDR1 and CDR2: MNHEY, SMNVEV (reference sequence). The CDR3 extends over 15 amino acids.

This clone occurred once. The chain has TRBV4-1 and TRBJ1-1; D gene ambiguous. Trimming stripped 1 base from V and 1 base from J, with 16 bases between. The CDR3 extends over 17 amino acids. The germline gives CDR1 MGHRA, CDR2 YSYEKL. CDR3 in amino acids: CASSQGFRGRWNTEAFF. The CDR3 DNA reads as TGCGCCAGCAGCCAAGGGTTCCGCGGCAGATGGAACACTGAAGCTTTCTTT.

This chain joins TRBV11-1 and TRBJ1-1; 12 bases are shared with TRBD1. The ends lost 6 bases at V and 9 bases at J; junction bases unmatched: 5. Germline values: CDR1 SGHAT, CDR2 FQDESV (reference sequence). The CDR3 covers 13 residues. The CDR3 nucleotides are TGTGCCAGCAGGCAGCGGGACAGGGGGCAAGCTTTCTTT. Translated: CASRQRDRGQAFF.

V is TRBV6-2 or TRBV6-3 and J is TRBJ1-6; 11 positions match TRBD1. The CDR3 has 18 amino acids. Germline V lookup: CDR1 MNHEY, CDR2 SVGEGT. V lost 6 bases to trimming and J lost 0 bases; unmatched junction nucleotides: 7. In DNA, the CDR3 is TGTGCCAGCAGCAGGACAGGGGGCATTAGCTCCTATAATTCACCCCTCCACTTT. Protein: CASSRTGGISSYNSPLHF.

J is TRBJ1-2 and V is TRBV12-3 or TRBV12-4, with 7 bases fitting TRBD1. The CDR3 loop spans 12 amino acids. V lost 6 bases and J lost 7; bases outside the gene matches: 5. For the CDR3, the DNA is TGTGCCAGCAGAACAGGGGCCGGTGGCTACACCTTC. Translated: CASRTGAGGYTF.

The chain employs TRBV5-5 and TRBJ1-3; D remains unclear. The CDR3 extends over 17 amino acids. Germline V gives CDR1 SGHKS, CDR2 YYEKEE (reference sequence). Trimming took 6 bases from V and 0 from J, leaving 19 bases between them. This chain's CDR3 is CASTRTGRGLSGNTIYF. For the CDR3, the DNA is TGTGCCAGCACCCGGACTGGACGCGGCCTCTCTGGAAACACCATATATTTT.

The chain has TRBV4-2 and TRBJ2-2, with TRBD2 as a possible D gene (6 bases). The length of the CDR3 is 15 residues. V was cut by 0 bases and J by 6 bases, with 11 bases left in between. Germline V CDR1 and CDR2: LGHNA, YNFKEQ. CDR3 bases: TGTGCCAGCAGCCAAGATCCGGGGGTGGCCGGGGAGCTGTTTTTT. Protein: CASSQDPGVAGELFF.

In its sample, this clone was seen once. The chain uses TRBV5-3 and TRBJ2-7; 7 bases fit TRBD1. TRBV5-3 is sorted into the ORF group, with uncertain function. V lost 4 bases to trimming and J lost 0 bases; unmatched junction nucleotides: 13. This CDR3 contains 17 residues. CDR3 in amino acids: CARSRTGRCGSSYEQYF. Written as DNA, the CDR3 is TGTGCCAGAAGCCGGACAGGACGTTGCGGTAGCTCCTACGAGCAGTACTTC.

A single count supports this clone. The chain employs TRBV11-3 and TRBJ1-6; 8 bases agree with TRBD1. Germline CDR1 and CDR2: SGHNT and YENEEA. This CDR3 contains 14 residues. V gave up 5 bases and J gave up 7 bases; unmatched junction bases: 4. The CDR3 loop is CASSTGTGNSPLHF. CDR3 DNA sequence: TGTGCCAGCAGCACCGGGACAGGAAATTCACCCCTCCACTTT.

The chain links TRBV27 to TRBJ1-2, with D unclear. Trimming removed 7 bases from V and 5 bases from J, with 11 bases in between. The germline gives CDR1 MNHEY, CDR2 SMNVEV (reference sequence). There are 12 residues in the CDR3. CDR3 sequence reads: CASTSLSYGYTF. CDR3 coding DNA: TGTGCCAGCACTTCCCTTAGTTATGGCTACACCTTC.

The genes are TRBV30 and TRBJ2-6; D uncertain. Germline loops: CDR1 GTSNPN, CDR2 SVGIG (reference sequence). This CDR3 has 15 amino acids. Trimming took off 8 bases at V and 1 base at J, with 15 bases between the two ends. The CDR3 bases are TGTGCCCTTGGGCCTCTCGGATCTGGGGCCAACGTCCTGACTTTC. Translating gives CALGPLGSGANVLTF.

The chain couples TRBV28 to TRBJ1-1; possibly TRBD1 for D (6 bases). CDR3 size: 11 residues. CDR1 is MDHEN, CDR2 SYDVKM, per germline. V dropped 3 bases and J dropped 10 bases, with 9 bases sitting between them. The CDR3 region is CASSFGTRAFF. CDR3 sequence (DNA): TGTGCCAGCAGTTTCGGGACACGAGCTTTCTTT. Supplemented by reference TRBV28 and TRBJ1-1, the full variable domain reads DVKVTQSSRYLVKRTGEKVFLECVQDMDHENMFWYRQDPGLGLRLIYFSYDVKMKEKGDIPEGYSVSREKKERFSLILESASTNQTSMYLCASSFGTRAFFGQGTRLTVV.

The CDR3 sequence is CASSRRDRAPDTQYF. CDR3 nucleotides: TGCGCCAGCAGCCGACGGGACAGGGCACCGGATACGCAGTATTTT. The chain combines TRBV4-1 with TRBJ2-3; 9 bases align to TRBD1. Germline V gives CDR1 MGHRA, CDR2 YSYEKL. The junction had 8 bases not matched to a gene; V was cut back by 4 bases and J by 6 bases. The CDR3 is 15 residues long.

The chain has TRBV4-1 and TRBJ1-1, with a possible D match to TRBD1 (6 bases). The CDR3 is 16 residues long. V was trimmed by 8 bases and J by 0 bases, leaving 19 bases between them. Germline V gene lookup returns CDR1 MGHRA and CDR2 YSYEKL. The DNA for the CDR3 is TGCGCCAGCCGCACCATCTTGGACAGCATGAACACTGAAGCTTTCTTT. Its translation is CASRTILDSMNTEAFF.

The rearrangement joins TRBV27 to TRBJ2-7; 12 bases fit TRBD2. CDR3 size: 15 residues. Looked up from germline, CDR1 is MNHEY and CDR2 is SMNVEV (reference sequence). The J segment lost 3 bases and the V segment lost 4 bases, leaving 4 bases of the junction unmatched. DNA for the CDR3: TGTGCCAGCAGTTGGACTAGCGGGGTTTACTACGAGCAGTACTTC. Translation: CASSWTSGVYYEQYF.

V and J are TRBV7-2 and TRBJ2-1; TRBD1 is a possible D gene (6 bases). Germline CDR1 is SGHTA and CDR2 is FQGNSA. Trimming took off 4 bases at V and 5 bases at J, with 9 bases between the two ends. This CDR3 has 13 residues. The CDR3 here is CASSSDRHNEQFF. In nucleotides, the CDR3 is TGTGCCAGCAGCTCGGACAGACACAATGAGCAGTTCTTC.

The chain couples TRBV12-5 to TRBJ2-1; 7 bases map to TRBD1. V lost 5 bases to trimming and J lost 4 bases; unmatched junction nucleotides: 8. CDR1 is LGHNT and CDR2 is FRNRAP in the germline V gene. This CDR3 is 15 amino acids long. CDR3 sequence reads: CASGNDRVRYNEQFF. CDR3 sequence (DNA): TGTGCTAGTGGTAATGACAGGGTACGATACAATGAGCAGTTCTTC.